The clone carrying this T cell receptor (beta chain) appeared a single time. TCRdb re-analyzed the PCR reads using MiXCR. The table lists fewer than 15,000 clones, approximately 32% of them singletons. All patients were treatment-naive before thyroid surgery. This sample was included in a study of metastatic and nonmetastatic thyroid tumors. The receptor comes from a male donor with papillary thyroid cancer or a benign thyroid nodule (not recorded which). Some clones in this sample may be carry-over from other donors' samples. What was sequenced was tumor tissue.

The CDR3 nucleotides are TGCAGCGCGAAGGGGACAGGGGGCGAAGATACGCAGTATTTT. It codes for CSAKGTGGEDTQYF. J is TRBJ2-3 and V is TRBV29-1; 12 bases are a match to TRBD1. This CDR3 comprises 14 residues. The ends lost 7 bases at V and 5 bases at J; junction bases unmatched: 7. Germline V lookup: CDR1 SQVTM, CDR2 ANQGSEA.